Shown below are 22 T cell receptor beta chains from a single sample sequenced in a study of blood T cell repertoires in COVID-19. Assay: immunoSEQ multiplex PCR; the TCRdb copy retains only in-frame clones and omits some. The table includes around 150,000 clones, roughly nine tenths detected once. Specimen: peripheral blood. These receptors were taken from a woman between 55 and 75 years old with active or convalescent COVID-19.

The table lists this clone with a count of one. This chain links TRBV19 with TRBJ1-5; D ambiguous. Trimming pared 7 bases from V and 7 bases from J, leaving 17 bases between. Germline CDR1 is LNHDA and CDR2 is SQIVND (reference sequence). The CDR3 sequence is 14 residues long. The CDR3 DNA follows: TGTGCCAGTACCCGCGAGGGTGCGGTCCAGCCCCAGCATTTT. Encoded protein: CASTREGAVQPQHF.

The chain is built from TRBV7-9 and TRBJ1-6; TRBD1 agrees at 8 bases. The CDR3 has 17 amino acids. CDR1 is SEHNR, CDR2 FQNEAQ, per germline (reference sequence). J was trimmed by 4 bases and V by 1 base; bases with no gene match: 6. CDR3 residues: CASSLGTGQVYNSPLHF. In DNA form, the CDR3 reads TGTGCCAGCAGCTTAGGGACAGGGCAGGTGTATAATTCACCCCTCCACTTT.

V is TRBV6-2 or TRBV6-3 and J is TRBJ1-6, with 8 bases fitting TRBD1. With 4 bases clipped from V and 10 bases from J, the junction kept 6 bases outside the gene matches. The CDR3 loop spans 14 amino acids. From germline, CDR1 is MNHEY and CDR2 SVGEGT. The CDR3 sequence is CASSFQGASSPLHF. CDR3 nucleotide sequence: TGTGCCAGCAGTTTTCAGGGGGCCTCGTCACCCCTCCACTTT.

The V call is TRBV27, the J call TRBJ2-1; tentatively, D is TRBD1 (6 bases). V was cut by 4 bases and J by 0 bases, with 13 bases left in between. The CDR3 runs to 16 residues. Germline V gives CDR1 MNHEY, CDR2 SMNVEV (reference sequence). This chain's CDR3 is CASSWAGTSSYNEQFF. The CDR3 region has the DNA TGTGCCAGCAGTTGGGCAGGGACAAGCTCCTACAATGAGCAGTTCTTC.

The chain couples TRBV12-3 or TRBV12-4 to TRBJ1-5, with D unclear. The V and J ends lost 5 bases and 8 bases respectively, with 7 bases between them. This CDR3 has 11 amino acids. The CDR3 DNA reads as TGTGCCAGCAGTCCACCGGAGCCCCAGCATTTT. Translating it yields CASSPPEPQHF.

The CDR3 region is CASRPSGGENIQYF. In DNA form, the CDR3 reads TGTGCCAGCAGGCCTAGCGGGGGGGAAAACATTCAGTACTTC. V is TRBV6-2 or TRBV6-3 and J is TRBJ2-4; 12 bases agree with TRBD2. The junction had 2 bases not matched to a gene; V was cut back by 6 bases and J by 5 bases. This CDR3 region has 14 residues. Per the germline V gene, CDR1 is MNHEY and CDR2 is SVGEGT.

V usage is TRBV7-2 and J usage is TRBJ1-4, with D maybe TRBD1 (5 bases). V dropped 1 base and J dropped 6 bases, with 15 bases sitting between them. Germline CDR1 reads SGHTA; CDR2 reads FQGNSA. The CDR3 runs to 16 residues. The CDR3, as DNA: TGTGCCAGCAGCTTAGGAACACCGCAAGGGGATGAAAAACTGTTTTTT. Translated: CASSLGTPQGDEKLFF. Variable domain in full (rest from reference TRBV7-2 and TRBJ1-4): GAGVSQSPSNKVTEKGKDVELRCDPISGHTALYWYRQSLGQGLEFLIYFQGNSAPDKSGLPSDRFSAERTGGSVSTLTIQRTQQEDSAVYLCASSLGTPQGDEKLFFGSGTQLSVL.

The J gene is TRBJ2-2, the V gene TRBV5-1; unclear D gene. This CDR3 has 14 residues. V lost 0 bases to trimming and J lost 6 bases, with 9 bases between them. Germline values: CDR1 SGHRS, CDR2 YFSETQ. This CDR3 reads CASSLDLASGELFF. CDR3 DNA sequence: TGCGCCAGCAGCTTGGATTTAGCTTCCGGGGAGCTGTTTTTT. Filled out from reference TRBV5-1 and TRBJ2-2, the complete variable domain reads KAGVTQTPRYLIKTRGQQVTLSCSPISGHRSVSWYQQTPGQGLQFLFEYFSETQRNKGNFPGRFSGRQFSNSRSEMNVSTLELGDSALYLCASSLDLASGELFFGEGSRLTVL.

This clone was counted a single time. The chain employs TRBV27 and TRBJ1-2; D gene unclear. The germline V gene encodes CDR1 MNHEY and CDR2 SMNVEV (reference sequence). The CDR3 is 13 residues long. The V end was cut by 9 bases, the J end by 7 bases, with 18 bases between. CDR3 sequence: CASREVKSSGYTF. The CDR3 nucleotides are TGTGCCAGTCGGGAAGTAAAAAGTAGTGGCTACACCTTC.

The chain has TRBV7-9 and TRBJ2-3; weak D call: TRBD2 (5 bases). Trimming shortened V by 5 bases and J by 1 base, and 16 bases separated the two germline ends. The CDR3 covers 16 residues. In germline, CDR1 is SEHNR, CDR2 FQNEAQ (reference sequence). The DNA for the CDR3 is TGTGCCAGCAGCGCGACTCGCGGACTCGGCACAGATACGCAGTATTTT. Protein product: CASSATRGLGTDTQYF.

The chain is built from TRBV19 and TRBJ1-4; 11 nucleotides align to TRBD1. The CDR3 consists of 14 residues. Trimming took 10 bases from V and 7 from J; bases not matched to a gene: 8. Germline V CDR1 and CDR2: LNHDA, SQIVND (reference sequence). The CDR3 sequence is CATRDRGKGEKLFF. In DNA, the CDR3 is TGTGCCACCAGGGACAGGGGGAAAGGTGAAAAACTGTTTTTT.

The chain is built from TRBV30 and TRBJ1-2; D not certain. Trimming pared 0 bases from V and 8 bases from J, leaving 16 bases between. The CDR3 consists of 14 residues. CDR1 GTSNPN and CDR2 SVGIG come from the germline V gene (reference sequence). The CDR3 here is CAWSVGRGGQGYTF. As DNA, the CDR3 is TGTGCCTGGAGTGTAGGAAGAGGCGGGCAGGGCTACACCTTC.

The chain has TRBV27 and TRBJ1-6; D perhaps matches TRBD1 (6 bases). This CDR3 has 15 residues. Trimming took 4 bases from V and 4 from J, leaving 11 bases between them. Germline V CDR1 and CDR2: MNHEY, SMNVEV (reference sequence). The CDR3 reads CASSSTGVYNSPLHF. CDR3 nucleotides: TGTGCCAGCAGTTCGACAGGCGTATATAATTCACCCCTCCACTTT.

This chain joins TRBV15 and TRBJ1-4, with TRBD1 matching over 10 bases. CDR1 LNHNV and CDR2 YYDKDF come from the germline V gene (reference sequence). The CDR3 covers 14 residues. V shed 7 bases and J 8 bases; nucleotides not matched to a gene: 7. The CDR3 spells CATTRDRGGEKLFF. The CDR3 DNA follows: TGTGCCACCACCCGGGACAGGGGAGGGGAAAAACTGTTTTTT.

This rearrangement joins TRBV14 to TRBJ1-2, with D perhaps matching TRBD1 (6 bases). Trimming left V 4 bases short and J 0 bases short, with 9 bases between. Germline CDR1 reads SGHDN; CDR2 reads FVKESK. The CDR3 has 14 amino acids. CDR3: CASSPQGPNYGYTF. The CDR3 DNA sequence: TGTGCCAGCAGCCCACAGGGACCTAACTATGGCTACACCTTC.

The rearrangement joins TRBV10-3 to TRBJ1-2; 10 bases are a match to TRBD1. Germline assignment: CDR1 ENHRY and CDR2 SYGVKD. CDR3 size: 15 residues. The trim removed 4 bases at V and 2 bases at J, leaving 4 bases unmatched. The CDR3 bases are TGTGCCATCAGTGGTCCGGGACAGGGGAACTATGGCTACACCTTC. Translation gives CAISGPGQGNYGYTF.

The sample holds a few counts of this clone. The CDR3 sequence is CASSRGLEGTEAFF. CDR3 DNA sequence: TGTGCCAGCTCACGCGGGTTGGAGGGCACTGAAGCTTTCTTT. This sequence joins TRBV18 and TRBJ1-1, with D unresolved. CDR1 KGHSH and CDR2 LQKENI come from the germline V gene. Trimming removed 4 bases at V and 4 bases at J, with 13 bases between. The CDR3 has 14 amino acids.

The chain couples TRBV20-1 to TRBJ1-5, with a tentative D call TRBD1 (5 bases). This CDR3 contains 15 residues. The germline V gene encodes CDR1 DFQATT and CDR2 SNEGSKA (reference sequence). V lost 3 bases and J 4 bases, leaving 16 bases between the germline ends. The CDR3 DNA is TGCAGTGCTAGTCCCTCTGGACAACGAAATCAGCCCCAGCATTTT. It specifies CSASPSGQRNQPQHF.

The J gene is TRBJ2-7, the V gene TRBV12-3 or TRBV12-4; no firm D call. The CDR3 covers 13 residues. The V end lost 4 bases, the J end lost 2 bases, and 9 bases lay between the germline ends. CDR3 residues: CASSSQDTYEQYF. In DNA, the CDR3 is TGTGCCAGCAGTTCCCAAGACACCTACGAGCAGTACTTC.

The rearrangement joins TRBV4-3 to TRBJ2-7; D is possibly TRBD2 (6 bases). Germline CDR1 is LGHNA and CDR2 is YSLEER. The ends were cut back, 0 bases at V and 3 bases at J, with 18 bases in the middle. The CDR3 spans 17 residues. The CDR3 protein is CASSQDLEGWMNYEQYF. CDR3 DNA: TGCGCCAGCAGCCAAGATCTGGAGGGGTGGATGAACTACGAGCAGTACTTC.

The rearrangement links TRBV5-6 to TRBJ1-5, with a possible D match to TRBD1 (6 bases). Germline CDR1 is SGHDT and CDR2 is YYEEEE. The CDR3 extends over 15 amino acids. V was trimmed by 3 bases and J by 3 bases, leaving 13 bases between them. The CDR3 DNA follows: TGTGCCAGCAGCTGGGGAGGGGGTTACAATCAGCCCCAGCATTTT. As protein: CASSWGGGYNQPQHF.

This sequence joins TRBV19 and TRBJ1-5; tentatively, D is TRBD1 (5 bases). The CDR3 is 15 residues long. CDR1 is LNHDA, CDR2 SQIVND, per germline (reference sequence). The V gene lost 7 bases and the J gene lost 4 bases, with 17 bases spanning the gap. CDR3 sequence: CASNPQHGGNQPQHF. The CDR3 DNA reads as TGTGCCAGTAACCCACAACACGGGGGAAATCAGCCCCAGCATTTT.